This T cell receptor (beta chain) was sequenced in a study of STAT3 mutations in large granular lymphocyte leukemia. Study-wide points: Every T-cell large granular lymphocyte leukemia patient had at least one immunodominant TCR beta clonotype.

Profiled with immunoSEQ multiplex PCR; TCRdb holds only in-frame clones, not every one. Here the sample spans 35,000 to 40,000 clones, more than 70% being singletons. Germline V gives CDR1 WSHSY, CDR2 SAAADI. The CDR3 extends over 14 amino acids. V lost 5 bases and J lost 4; bases outside the gene matches: 4. Comment on this clone: The antigen is unknown.

The sample was PBMCs. This TCR was recovered from a human donor with T large granular lymphocyte leukemia. Some clones in this sample may be carry-over from other donors' samples. The rearrangement joins TRBV10-2 to TRBJ2-2; the match to TRBD2 covers 7 bases. Here the CDR3 DNA reads TGCGCCAGCAGTACTCCGGGGGGCACCGGGGAGCTGTTTTTT. This gives the protein CASSTPGGTGELFF.